This is a list of T cell receptor beta chains from one sample in a study of vaccination and CD4 T cells after COVID-19. No antigen has been identified for these receptors. TCRdb reprocessed the PCR reads via MiXCR and lists one record per CDR3 protein. Seen here are around 20,000 distinct CDR3 sequences, 50% to 60% observed once, and the top ten hold 8% to 10%. This specimen was CD4+ T cells from blood, cultured in vitro, taken after SARS-CoV-2 vaccination. These receptors originate from a human donor who had recovered from COVID-19. CDR3s include the opening cysteine and the closing phenylalanine or tryptophan. The D gene is left open where the match is weak. Only some rows state a clone size, as once, few, many or a class for expanded clones.

J,V,D,size,DNA,CDR3
TRBJ1-5,TRBV15,-,-,TGTGCCACCAGCAGAGATCTGGAATATTCGGGGCAGCCCCAGCATTTT,CATSRDLEYSGQPQHF
TRBJ1-1,TRBV19,-,-,TGTGCCAGTAGTATTTCTCCAGGGATGAACACTGAAGCTTTCTTT,CASSISPGMNTEAFF
TRBJ2-2,TRBV7-2,-,-,TGTGCCAGCAGCTTAGTGGCAGGGGACACCGGGGAGCTGTTTTTT,CASSLVAGDTGELFF
TRBJ2-7,TRBV7-2,TRBD2,-,TGTGCCAGCAGCCACCGGACTAGCGGGGGGGCGGGTTCCTACGAGCAGTACTTC,CASSHRTSGGAGSYEQYF
TRBJ1-1,TRBV11-2,TRBD1,-,TGTGCCAGCAGCCCCAGGACAGGGGAAGCTTTCTTT,CASSPRTGEAFF
TRBJ2-3,TRBV7-2,-,-,TGTGCCAGCAGCTTAAGAACGGGGCGAAGCACAGATACGCAGTATTTT,CASSLRTGRSTDTQYF
TRBJ2-3,TRBV6-4,TRBD2,once,TGTGCCAGCGATTATTGGGTTAGCGGGGGGTCGGGTACGCAGTATTTT,CASDYWVSGGSGTQYF
TRBJ1-2,TRBV28,TRBD1,-,TGTGCCAGCAGTTCATCCGGGACAGGTCTTACAGGCTACACCTTC,CASSSSGTGLTGYTF
TRBJ1-1,TRBV20-1,TRBD1,few,TGCAGTGGACAGGGGAATGAAGCTGAAGCTTTCTTT,CSGQGNEAEAFF
TRBJ1-1,TRBV7-6,-,-,TGTGCCAGCAGCGCGGGGCAGAACACTGAAGCTTTCTTT,CASSAGQNTEAFF
TRBJ2-2,TRBV7-3,-,-,TGTGCCAGCAGCTTAACGGGGGGGCCGATCGGGGAGCTGTTTTTT,CASSLTGGPIGELFF
TRBJ1-2,TRBV18,TRBD1,few,TGTGCCAGCTCAGGGACAGAGGAGAACTATGGCTACACCTTC,CASSGTEENYGYTF
TRBJ2-6,TRBV20-1,-,-,TGCAGTGCTACAGGGGACTCTGGGGCCAACGTCCTGACTTTC,CSATGDSGANVLTF
TRBJ2-5,TRBV10-3,-,-,TGTGCCATCAGTGCGACGTCGGGGACCCAGTACTTC,CAISATSGTQYF
TRBJ2-7,TRBV19,TRBD2,few,TGTGCCAGTAGTATAAGTAGCGGGAGGGCCCACGAGCAGTACTTC,CASSISSGRAHEQYF
TRBJ1-2,TRBV19,-,-,TGTGCCAGTGAGTTGAGGAGTAAGTTCTCGTATGGCTACACCTTC,CASELRSKFSYGYTF
TRBJ2-3,TRBV7-2,-,-,TGTGCCAGCAGCTTAGAACAGGGAACAGATACGCAGTATTTT,CASSLEQGTDTQYF
TRBJ1-1,TRBV12-3/TRBV12-4,-,-,TGTGCCAGCAGACCTCGGTCGGGTCCGGAGAGGAACACTGAAGCTTTCTTT,CASRPRSGPERNTEAFF
TRBJ2-3,TRBV10-1,-,once,TGCGCCAGCAGTGCAGGACTAAGGGTTCCATCCACAGATACGCAGTATTTT,CASSAGLRVPSTDTQYF
TRBJ1-5,TRBV20-1,-,-,TGCAGTGCTACCCCGACGGGGGTAGGTCAGCCCCAGCATTTT,CSATPTGVGQPQHF
TRBJ2-1,TRBV29-1,-,once,TGCAGCGTTGGGGGGAATTGGAATGAGCAGTTCTTC,CSVGGNWNEQFF
TRBJ2-5,TRBV7-2,-,few,TGTGCCAGCAGCTTAATGGGAGAGACCCAGTACTTC,CASSLMGETQYF
TRBJ2-7,TRBV20-1,TRBD2,-,TGCAGTGCTAGAGACAGGCGGGGGAACACCTACGAGCAGTACTTC,CSARDRRGNTYEQYF
TRBJ1-2,TRBV20-1,TRBD1,few,TGCAGTGCCCCGCCCTTAGGTGCAGGGGGTTTTGGCTACACCTTC,CSAPPLGAGGFGYTF
TRBJ2-7,TRBV20-1,TRBD2,few,TGCAGTGCTAGAACTAGCGCCGTATCCTACGAGCAGTACTTC,CSARTSAVSYEQYF
TRBJ2-5,TRBV24-1,TRBD2,few,TGTGCCACCAGTGATTTCGCACTAGCGGTGGAGACCCAGTACTTC,CATSDFALAVETQYF
TRBJ1-2,TRBV20-1,-,-,TGCAGTGCTAGAAAGACCGGGACGAGGTATGGCTACACCTTC,CSARKTGTRYGYTF
TRBJ1-6,TRBV20-1,TRBD1,few,TGCAGTGCTAGGACTCAGACAGGGTCCTATAATTCACCCCTCCACTTT,CSARTQTGSYNSPLHF
TRBJ2-7,TRBV9,TRBD2,-,TGTGCCAGCAGCGTAGCTAGACTAGCGGGAACCCACTACGAGCAGTACTTC,CASSVARLAGTHYEQYF
TRBJ2-1,TRBV7-2,TRBD2,-,TGTGCCAGCAGCTCTAGCGGGGGGGCCTACAATGAGCAGTTCTTC,CASSSSGGAYNEQFF
TRBJ1-4,TRBV6-1,-,-,TGTGCCAGCAATATGGGAAATGAAAAACTGTTTTTT,CASNMGNEKLFF
TRBJ1-1,TRBV20-1,-,-,TGCAGTGTTGAAGGAGGGCTAGACGCTGAAGCTTTCTTT,CSVEGGLDAEAFF
TRBJ2-7,TRBV20-1,TRBD1,-,TGCAGTGCTAACGGGGACAGCGAGTCCTACGAGCAGTACTTC,CSANGDSESYEQYF
TRBJ2-5,TRBV6-1,TRBD1,few,TGTGCCAGCAGTCGAGACAGGGGGGAGACCCAGTACTTC,CASSRDRGETQYF
TRBJ1-1,TRBV15,TRBD1,-,TGTGCCACCAGCAGAGTGGTGGGGACAGGGGAGAGCACTGAAGCTTTCTTT,CATSRVVGTGESTEAFF
TRBJ1-1,TRBV19,-,-,TGTGCCAGTACCCTAGAGGGACGGGGGAACACTGAAGCTTTCTTT,CASTLEGRGNTEAFF
TRBJ2-5,TRBV11-3,-,-,TGTGCCAGCAGCTTAGGGGGGGTCCAAGAGACCCAGTACTTC,CASSLGGVQETQYF
TRBJ1-1,TRBV20-1,TRBD1,-,TGCAGTGCTAGGGACAGGGGGGAAACTGAAGCTTTCTTT,CSARDRGETEAFF
TRBJ2-1,TRBV6-1,-,-,TGTGCCAGCAGAAATGGGGGTGGTGAGCAGTTCTTC,CASRNGGGEQFF
TRBJ2-2,TRBV9,-,-,TGTGCCAGCAGCGTAGAGGCCGGGGAGCTGTTTTTT,CASSVEAGELFF